Sequencing of this T cell receptor (beta chain) was carried out in a study of Graves' ophthalmopathy and Graves' hyperthyroidism. As concerns this clonotype: A read error may be the cause here, since a much bigger clone is one base away.

J gave up 5 bases and V 7 bases, and 7 bases lay outside the gene matches. The CDR3 is 14 amino acids. RNA transcripts served as template for amplifying TCR beta CDR3 sequences. Scientists carried out first-round RT-PCR using HTBI primers and then a second-round multiplex PCR. MiXCR, run by TCRdb on the multiplex PCR reads, gives a single entry per CDR3 protein. The table records more than 300,000 distinct CDR3 sequences, about 17% of them present only once. The sequence was collected from an adult woman with stable Graves' hyperthyroidism. The gene calls are TRBV12-3 or TRBV12-4 and TRBJ2-2; 7 nucleotides line up with TRBD2. The sample comprised peripheral blood. CDR3 in DNA: TGTGCCAGCACCACCCGAGCGGGAACCGGGGAGCTGTTTTTT. Translating gives CASTTRAGTGELFF.